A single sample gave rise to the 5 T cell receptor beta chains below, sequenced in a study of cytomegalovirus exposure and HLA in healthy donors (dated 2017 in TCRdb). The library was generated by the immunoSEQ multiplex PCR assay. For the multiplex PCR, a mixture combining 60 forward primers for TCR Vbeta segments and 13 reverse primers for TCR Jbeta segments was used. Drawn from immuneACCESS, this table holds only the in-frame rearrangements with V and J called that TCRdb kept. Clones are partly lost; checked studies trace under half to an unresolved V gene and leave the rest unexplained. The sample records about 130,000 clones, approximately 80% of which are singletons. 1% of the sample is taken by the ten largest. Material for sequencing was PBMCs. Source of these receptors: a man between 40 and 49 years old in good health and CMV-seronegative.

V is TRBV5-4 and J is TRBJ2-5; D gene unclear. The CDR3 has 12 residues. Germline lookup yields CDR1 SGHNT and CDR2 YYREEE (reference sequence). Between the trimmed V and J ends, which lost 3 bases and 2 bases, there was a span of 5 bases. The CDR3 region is CASSSRQETQYF. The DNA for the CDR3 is TGTGCCAGCAGCTCGAGACAAGAGACCCAGTACTTC.

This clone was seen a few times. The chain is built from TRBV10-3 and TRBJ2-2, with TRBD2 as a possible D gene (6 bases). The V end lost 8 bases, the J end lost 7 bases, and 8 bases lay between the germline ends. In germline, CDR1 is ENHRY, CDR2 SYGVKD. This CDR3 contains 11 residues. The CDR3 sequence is CAIHGSGELFF. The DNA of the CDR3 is TGTGCCATCCACGGGAGCGGGGAGCTGTTTTTT.

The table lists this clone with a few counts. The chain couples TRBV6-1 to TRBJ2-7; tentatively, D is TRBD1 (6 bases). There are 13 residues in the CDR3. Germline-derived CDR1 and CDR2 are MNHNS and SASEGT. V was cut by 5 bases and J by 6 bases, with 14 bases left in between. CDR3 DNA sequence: TGTGCCAGCAGTCCAAAACAGGGAACCGAGCAGTACTTC. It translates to CASSPKQGTEQYF.

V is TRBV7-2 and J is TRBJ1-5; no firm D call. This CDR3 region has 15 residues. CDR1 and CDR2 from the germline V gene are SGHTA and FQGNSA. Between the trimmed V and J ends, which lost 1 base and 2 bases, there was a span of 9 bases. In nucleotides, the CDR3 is TGTGCCAGCAGCTTAGATGGGGAGGGCAATCAGCCCCAGCATTTT. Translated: CASSLDGEGNQPQHF.

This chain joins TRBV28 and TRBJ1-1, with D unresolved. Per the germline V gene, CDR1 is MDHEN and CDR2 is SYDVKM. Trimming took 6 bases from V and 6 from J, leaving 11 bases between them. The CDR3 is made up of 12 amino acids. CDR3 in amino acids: CASRGGRSEAFF. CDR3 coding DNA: TGTGCCAGCAGGGGCGGGAGGTCTGAAGCTTTCTTT. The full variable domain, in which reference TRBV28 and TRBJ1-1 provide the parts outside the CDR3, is DVKVTQSSRYLVKRTGEKVFLECVQDMDHENMFWYRQDPGLGLRLIYFSYDVKMKEKGDIPEGYSVSREKKERFSLILESASTNQTSMYLCASRGGRSEAFFGQGTRLTVV.